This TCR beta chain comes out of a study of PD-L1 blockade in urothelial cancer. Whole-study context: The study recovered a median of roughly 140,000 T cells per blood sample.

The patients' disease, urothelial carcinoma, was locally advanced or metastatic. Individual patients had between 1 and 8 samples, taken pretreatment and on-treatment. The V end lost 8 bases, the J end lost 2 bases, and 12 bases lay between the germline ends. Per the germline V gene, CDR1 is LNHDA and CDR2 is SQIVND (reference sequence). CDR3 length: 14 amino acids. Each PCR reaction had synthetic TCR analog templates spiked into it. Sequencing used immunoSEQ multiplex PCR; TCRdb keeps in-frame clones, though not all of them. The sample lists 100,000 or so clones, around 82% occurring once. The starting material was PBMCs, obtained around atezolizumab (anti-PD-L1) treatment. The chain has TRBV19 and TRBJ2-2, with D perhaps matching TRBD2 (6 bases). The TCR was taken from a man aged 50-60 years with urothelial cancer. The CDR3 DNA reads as TGTGCCAGTGGTAGGCGGGGCAACACCGGGGAGCTGTTTTTT. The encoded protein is CASGRRGNTGELFF.